This T cell receptor (beta chain) stems from a study of T cells in Graves' hyperthyroidism and ophthalmopathy. Ten or more counts support this clonotype. The antigen is not known. General study findings and limits: The model foresaw ophthalmopathy a median about 6.5 months prior to onset. Blood also contained most expanded thyroid clonotypes above 0.001.

Template material for amplifying TCR beta CDR3 regions consisted of RNA transcripts. A set of HTBI primers served as the primers for a first-round RT-PCR of the TCR CDR3. TCRdb used MiXCR to reprocess the multiplex PCR reads, holding one entry per CDR3 protein. The data show under 700,000 distinct CDR3 sequences, about a sixth seen once. The receptor comes from a woman under 30 with Graves' hyperthyroidism. The sequenced material came from blood.

CDR3 in amino acids: CASSRSGVTQETQYF. The CDR3 nucleotides read TGCGCCAGCAGCAGGAGCGGGGTTACACAAGAGACCCAGTACTTC. The chain carries TRBV5-1 and TRBJ2-5; TRBD2 agrees at 7 bases. Germline trimming cut 4 bases from V and 2 bases from J; bases unmatched to any gene: 8. CDR1 is SGHRS, CDR2 YFSETQ, per germline. The CDR3 consists of 15 residues.